This TCR beta chain stems from a study of blood T cell repertoires in COVID-19. On the study more broadly: Acute and convalescent COVID-19 samples came from the United States, Italy and Spain.

Sequencing was performed with immunoSEQ multiplex PCR; in TCRdb, only in-frame clones are kept and a portion is missing. Among 180,000 or so clones listed, roughly 89% were seen once. The sample comprised peripheral blood. The clonotype originates from a man aged 50 to 60 with acute or convalescent COVID-19.

The CDR3 region has the DNA TGTGCCATAGCTGGAGTGATGAATTCACCCCTCCACTTT. Translating it yields CAIAGVMNSPLHF. V usage is TRBV6-5 and J usage is TRBJ1-6; D is uncertain. V was clipped by 10 bases and J by 7 bases, with 14 bases between them. This CDR3 region has 13 residues. CDR1 is MNHEY and CDR2 is SVGAGI in the germline V gene.